This TCR beta chain derives from a study of cytomegalovirus exposure and HLA in healthy donors. This CDR3 contains 14 residues. The germline V gene has CDR1 LNHDA and CDR2 SQIVND (reference sequence). Trimming stripped 1 base from V and 0 bases from J, with 7 bases between. With respect to this clone: Its specificity is not known.

Overall study findings and caveats: In a later analysis, at a false discovery rate of 0.05, roughly 17,000 TCR beta sequences were associated with HLA alleles. Sequencing likely generated an artifact that appeared as a cluster of highly shared sequence variants.

Vbeta (60) and Jbeta (13) primers were used in the PCR. Profiling relied on immunoSEQ multiplex PCR, and the TCRdb table lists in-frame clones only, not all of them. The sample records 150,000 or so clones, approximately 74% being singletons. This clonotype was obtained from a male donor in good health and CMV-seronegative. Sequenced input: PBMCs. The chain links TRBV19 to TRBJ2-7; the D is unclear. DNA for the CDR3: TGTGCCAGTAGTATAGCCACCAGCTCCTACGAGCAGTACTTC. Protein sequence: CASSIATSSYEQYF.